This T cell receptor beta chain was profiled in a study of Graves' ophthalmopathy and Graves' hyperthyroidism. About the study: Being free of ophthalmopathy for 18 months of follow-up defined stable hyperthyroidism. Findings of the study overall: The majority of expanded thyroid clonotypes above 0.001 frequency also occurred in blood. Researchers report that a 13-signature model separated ophthalmopathy from stable hyperthyroidism, posting about 90% sensitivity and around 80% specificity.

The sequenced template was RNA, covering the TCR beta CDR3 region. RT-PCR with HTBI primers came first, then second-round multiplex PCR. TCRdb called the multiplex PCR reads again in MiXCR, with one record for every CDR3 protein. This sample has over a million distinct CDR3 sequences; 35% to 40% occur once, and the top ten carry 11%. Other autoimmune diseases, uncontrolled infections, pregnancy and lactation each led to patient exclusion. To note about this clonotype: Its antigen is unknown. One end of the junction is discordant with germline, which a read error may explain.

The CDR3 consists of 17 residues. The V gene's germline CDR1 is LNHDA and CDR2 SQIVND (reference sequence). This clonotype originated in an adult man with Graves' hyperthyroidism. The chain uses TRBV19 and TRBJ2-2; 7 bases align to TRBD2. Sequenced sample: peripheral blood or thyroid tissue (not recorded which). For the CDR3, the DNA is TGCGCCAGCACCGTTAGAGGTACGGGAGGGAACACCGGGGAGCTGTTTTTT. Its translation is CASTVRGTGGNTGELFF.